Given below is one T cell receptor (beta chain) in context. Its target antigen remains unknown. The record has no base qualities; no much larger clone is one base away. This record belongs to a study of T-cell memory formation after mild COVID-19 (dated by TCRdb to the early 2020s). Regarding the study in general: Most TCR sequence clusters were specific to one of the two donors. In a couple of donors, T-cell clones that expanded and contracted after mild COVID-19 were followed by sequencing TCRalpha and TCRbeta repertoires longitudinally. Two young, previously healthy adult volunteers made up the cohort, one male and one female. Paper-wide results and their limitations: Clones that contracted from day 15 to 85 showed balanced CD4/CD8 phenotypes, whereas a second wave of clones that expanded from day 15 to 37 leaned towards CD4+. The study covered only a couple of mild cases, and larger cohorts including severe cases with pre-infection samples were considered necessary. The second-wave clones that peaked on day 37 were not confirmed to be SARS-CoV-2 specific. Some responding clones were found in pre-infection memory, which suggests that pre-existing cross-reactive memory T cells took part in the SARS-CoV-2 response. Contracting CD4+ clones appeared mostly in the CM and EM memory subsets, whereas CD8+ clones were enriched in EMRA.

Data came from an Illumina NovaSeq 6000. TCRalpha and TCRbeta cDNA libraries were built by 5'RACE with constant-segment primers, adding sample barcodes and unique molecular identifiers. Trizol reagent was used to extract RNA from every sample. Libraries were amplified in two PCR steps, with a second sample barcode and Illumina TruSeq adapters added in the second step. Sequencing of libraries was performed on an Illumina NovaSeq with 2 x 150 bp paired-end reads. Turning to the authors' computational methods: The reads were demultiplexed and collapsed into UMI-guided consensus sequences using migec v1.2.7. Using mixcr v2.1.11, UMI consensuses were aligned to TRA and TRB V and J templates and then assembled into clonotypes. Expanded or contracted clonotypes were those called significant by both edgeR and NoisET, with noise models trained on biological replicates. For edgeR calls, a false discovery rate-adjusted p below 0.01 and a log2 fold-change threshold of 1 were applied. PCA with hierarchical clustering of max-normalized trajectories of the 1000 most abundant clonotypes was used as exploratory dynamics analysis. Separately sequenced CD4+ and CD8+ repertoires were used to assign a CD4 or CD8 phenotype to each responding clone. The public reads were run again by TCRdb, first through fastp at Q25 and then through MiXCR, and only productive beta chains were kept. Identical CDR3 proteins give one entry, which carries the most common genes and DNA. The V and J calls follow TCRdb's processing rather than the paper's. Here the sample has 300,000 to 400,000 distinct CDR3 sequences; approximately 15% occur a single time. About a fifth of the sample comes from the top ten.

Ficoll-Paque density gradient centrifugation was used to isolate PBMCs. Relative to germline, V is 0 bases shorter and J is 2 bases shorter, with 13 bases between their ends. CDR1 and CDR2 were assigned from the germline V gene as LGHNA and YSLEER. There are 17 amino acids in the CDR3, from cysteine to phenylalanine inclusive. Only the CDR3 portion is preserved as DNA: 51 bases, with reading frame beginning at the first base. Sequenced: PBMCs or a T cell subset sorted from them (not recorded which). The rearrangement combines TRBV4-3 with TRBJ2-2, with the D gene not confidently named. The receptor was isolated from a man aged 18 to 30 who had mild COVID-19 (a few samples of this study predate the infection). The sample titles of this study are shuffled in the database, so cell type and time point are left out; the donor was told from shared clones. The DNA is TGCGCCAGCAGCCAAGATATCCAGAGCTTCAACACCGGGGAGCTGTTTTTT. This codes for CASSQDIQSFNTGELFF.